One and the same sample provided the 21 T cell receptor beta chains below, sequenced in a study of blood T cells in healthy people across ages. Combining a sample-barcoded 5' primer with a J-beta primer mix, a second PCR ran for roughly 7 to 12 cycles. MiXCR, applied by TCRdb to the 5' RACE reads, yields one record per CDR3 protein. The sample records 760,000 or so distinct CDR3 sequences, 25% being singletons. This sample was also put to use in a study of T cells of mothers and their children.

Specimen: blood. The receptors shown here come from a boy aged 10-17 years in good health.

This clonotype was observed many times. The rearrangement uses TRBV7-9 and TRBJ1-1, with D hard to call. V was trimmed by 3 bases and J by 2 bases, leaving 10 bases between them. The germline gives CDR1 SEHNR, CDR2 FQNEAQ (reference sequence). The CDR3 has 14 amino acids. CDR3 in DNA: TGTGCCAGCAGCTTGGGAGGTGGTAACACTGAAGCTTTCTTT. It is translated as CASSLGGGNTEAFF.

In this sample, this clonotype turned up a few times. The rearrangement uses TRBV11-1 and TRBJ2-5; possibly TRBD1 or TRBD2 for D (5 bases each). Per the germline V gene, CDR1 is SGHAT and CDR2 is FQDESV (reference sequence). Trimming took 5 bases from V and 1 from J, leaving 11 bases between them. The CDR3 length is 14 residues. CDR3 region: CASSAWGFQETQYF. The CDR3 DNA reads TGTGCCAGCAGCGCCTGGGGGTTCCAAGAGACCCAGTACTTC.

This clonotype was picked up many times. This chain links TRBV5-1 with TRBJ2-7, with a weak D call TRBD1 (6 bases). CDR3 length equals 14 residues. V was cut by 1 base and J by 1 base, with 9 bases left in between. The germline CDR1 and CDR2 sequences are SGHRS and YFSETQ. DNA of the CDR3: TGCGCCAGCAGCTTGATAGACAGGTCCTACGAGCAGTACTTC. Its protein product is CASSLIDRSYEQYF.

This clonotype was recorded a few times. The chain joins TRBV7-3 to TRBJ2-5, with TRBD2 matching 12 bases. TRBJ2-1 matches the DNA end more closely, so the J call is doubtful. CDR3 size: 16 residues. Per the germline V gene, CDR1 is SGHTA and CDR2 is FQGTGA. DNA of the CDR3: TGTGCCAGCAGCTTGCTAGCGGGGGGGCCTATGGATGAGCAGTTCTTC. It is translated as CASSLLAGGPMDEQFF.

This clonotype was observed a handful of times. The chain has TRBV7-9 and TRBJ2-1; TRBD1 aligns across 7 bases. Trimming at V came to 5 bases and at J to 4 bases, leaving 11 bases not matched to a gene. This CDR3 comprises 16 residues. Germline V gene lookup returns CDR1 SEHNR and CDR2 FQNEAQ (reference sequence). CDR3 nucleotides: TGTGCCAGCAGCGAGCAAGCCGGGACAGCTTACAATGAGCAGTTCTTC. This translates into CASSEQAGTAYNEQFF.

The chain recombines TRBV2 with TRBJ2-1; possibly TRBD2 for D (6 bases). V lost 4 bases and J 5 bases, leaving 18 bases between the germline ends. Germline-derived CDR1 and CDR2 are SNHLY and FYNNEI. This CDR3 has 16 residues. The CDR3 sequence is CASSGATSWGHNEQFF. In DNA, the CDR3 is TGTGCCAGCAGTGGGGCGACTAGTTGGGGACACAATGAGCAGTTCTTC.

The chain has TRBV6-2 or TRBV6-3 and TRBJ2-7, with 13 bases that match TRBD2. V trimming: 0 bases; J trimming: 0 bases; junction bases outside the gene matches: 2. This CDR3 comprises 17 residues. The germline V gene has CDR1 MNHEY and CDR2 SVGEGT. For the CDR3, the DNA is TGTGCCAGCAGTTACTCGGGACTAGCGGGAAGCTCCTACGAGCAGTACTTC. The encoded protein is CASSYSGLAGSSYEQYF.

V and J are TRBV20-1 and TRBJ2-5; no clear D gene. Matching the DNA end better, TRBJ2-7 makes the J call doubtful. The CDR3 has 12 residues. Per germline, CDR1 DFQATT and CDR2 SNEGSKA (reference sequence). The CDR3 loop reads CSAIKSSYEQYF. DNA for the CDR3: TGCAGTGCTATTAAGAGCTCCTACGAGCAGTACTTC.

V is TRBV19 and J is TRBJ2-3; no clear D gene. V was clipped by 4 bases and J by 8 bases, with 13 bases between them. The germline CDR1 and CDR2 sequences are LNHDA and SQIVND (reference sequence). CDR3 length: 13 amino acids. Here the CDR3 DNA reads TGTGCCAGTAGTACCGGACGTCAGGTTACGCAGTATTTT. Protein: CASSTGRQVTQYF.

This clonotype has a handful of counts. The chain recombines TRBV12-3 or TRBV12-4 with TRBJ2-7; D gene unclear. This CDR3 comprises 12 residues. The V gene lost 6 bases and the J gene lost 2 bases, with 8 bases spanning the gap. The DNA for the CDR3 is TGTGCCAGCAGCTCCCGAACCTACGAGCAGTACTTC. It codes for CASSSRTYEQYF.

The chain joins TRBV6-5 to TRBJ2-7; maybe TRBD1 (5 bases). Per germline, CDR1 MNHEY and CDR2 SVGAGI. Trimming removed 4 bases at V and 3 bases at J, with 13 bases between. This CDR3 has 14 residues. CDR3 sequence reads: CASSSRTPYYEQYF. Written as DNA, the CDR3 is TGTGCCAGCAGTTCCAGGACACCATACTACGAGCAGTACTTC.

This clonotype was observed a handful of times. The rearrangement links TRBV12-3 or TRBV12-4 to TRBJ2-5; D might be TRBD1 or TRBD2, each matching 6 bases. The germline V and J ends were trimmed by 3 bases and 2 bases, with 13 bases remaining between them. The length of the CDR3 is 15 residues. CDR3 nucleotides: TGTGCCAGCAGTTTTACCGGGGGCCTTCAAGAGACCCAGTACTTC. The encoded protein is CASSFTGGLQETQYF.

This clonotype was observed a few times. This rearrangement joins TRBV7-2 to TRBJ1-2, with 8 positions matching TRBD1. Germline assignment: CDR1 SGHTA and CDR2 FQGNSA. Germline trimming cut 4 bases from V and 6 bases from J; bases unmatched to any gene: 13. The CDR3 contains 16 residues. CDR3 in amino acids: CASSSRPTGDTDGYTF. In DNA, the CDR3 is TGTGCCAGCAGCTCCCGCCCGACAGGGGACACGGATGGCTACACCTTC.

J is TRBJ2-1 and V is TRBV4-1; 12 positions match TRBD2. The CDR3 totals 20 residues. Trimming at V came to 2 bases and at J to 0 bases, leaving 11 bases not matched to a gene. CDR1 MGHRA and CDR2 YSYEKL come from the germline V gene. The CDR3 nucleotides read TGCGCCAGCAGCCAAAGCGCCGGGACTAGCGGGCAGTACTCCTACAATGAGCAGTTCTTC. Residues: CASSQSAGTSGQYSYNEQFF.

The chain carries TRBV18 and TRBJ1-2; 7 positions match TRBD1. CDR3 length: 15 residues. Losses at the gene ends were 3 bases for V and 3 bases for J; bases not matched to a gene: 7. Per the germline V gene, CDR1 is KGHSH and CDR2 is LQKENI. The CDR3 loop is CASSPRGQSDYGYTF. CDR3 bases: TGTGCCAGCTCACCGCGGGGACAGTCGGACTATGGCTACACCTTC.

The V call is TRBV29-1, the J call TRBJ2-3; 8 bases are a match to TRBD2. The CDR3 is 16 amino acids. After removal of 7 bases from V and 2 bases from J, the junction contained 14 bases not matched to a gene. The V gene's germline CDR1 is SQVTM and CDR2 ANQGSEA. CDR3 nucleotides: TGCAGCGGTTACCTTGGGAGCGGGGGATTCACAGATACGCAGTATTTT. This gives the protein CSGYLGSGGFTDTQYF.

This clonotype turned up a few times. The rearrangement joins TRBV11-1 to TRBJ2-7; D remains unclear. CDR3 size: 12 residues. Germline CDR1 reads SGHAT; CDR2 reads FQDESV (reference sequence). Trimming pared 3 bases from V and 4 bases from J, leaving 7 bases between. The CDR3 protein is CASSFIPYEQYF. In nucleotides, the CDR3 is TGTGCCAGCAGCTTCATCCCTTACGAGCAGTACTTC.

This rearrangement joins TRBV11-2 to TRBJ1-4; D perhaps matches TRBD1 (6 bases). The CDR3 contains 14 residues. Germline V gene sequence: CDR1 SGHAT, CDR2 FQNNGV. Trimming cost V 5 bases and J 11 bases, with 18 bases left between them. The CDR3 DNA reads as TGTGCCAGCAGCCCCAATAGGGGGGCGAGTAAACTGTTTTTT. Translation gives CASSPNRGASKLFF.

This clonotype was seen more than once but under ten times. The chain uses TRBV9 and TRBJ2-7; no firm D call. The germline CDR1 and CDR2 sequences are SGDLS and YYNGEE. The CDR3 length is 15 residues. The V end was cut by 3 bases, the J end by 3 bases, with 16 bases between. The chain's CDR3 is CASSARTGPSYEQYF. The DNA for the CDR3 is TGTGCCAGCAGCGCTCGCACCGGGCCCAGCTACGAGCAGTACTTC.

This clonotype was seen a handful of times. The chain uses TRBV10-3 and TRBJ1-2; D might be TRBD1 (6 bases). The germline V and J ends were trimmed by 6 bases and 4 bases, with 21 bases remaining between them. This CDR3 region has 16 residues. Per the germline V gene, CDR1 is ENHRY and CDR2 is SYGVKD. CDR3 coding DNA: TGTGCCATCAGGGAGGCCTTTACGACAGGAACCTATGGCTACACCTTC. Translated, it gives CAIREAFTTGTYGYTF.

This clonotype was observed a handful of times. The chain uses TRBV12-3 or TRBV12-4 and TRBJ2-6; D might be TRBD1 (6 bases). V lost 7 bases to trimming and J lost 0 bases, with 22 bases between them. This CDR3 contains 19 residues. Here the CDR3 reads CASTQIAGQLVSGANVLTF. DNA of the CDR3: TGTGCCAGCACCCAGATAGCCGGACAGCTAGTCTCTGGGGCCAACGTCCTGACTTTC.